What follows are 21 T cell receptor beta chains derived from one specimen sequenced in a study of Tregs in tolerant kidney transplant recipients. The table came from immunoSEQ multiplex PCR; TCRdb's copy has only in-frame clones and leaves some out. This sample's clone table lists roughly 48,000 clones. The sequencing here drew on CD4+ T cells from blood, taken before the transplant. These receptors were obtained from a human donor who received a combined kidney and bone marrow transplant.

In regard to this clone: The read ends 3 residues before the CDR3 terminus; that terminus is restored from the germline J gene. The rearrangement joins TRBV7-7 to TRBJ2-2; 10 nucleotides agree with TRBD2. V lost 6 bases, J lost 6 bases, and 7 bases stayed unmatched. Germline assignment: CDR1 SSHAT and CDR2 FNYEAQ (reference sequence). The CDR3 spans 15 residues. The CDR3 loop is CASRRAGGPSGELFF. The CDR3 DNA, read in part, is TGTGCCAGCAGAAGAGCGGGAGGGCCGTCCGGGGAG.

With regard to this clone: The sequence runs out 3 residues before the end of the CDR3; the remainder is reconstructed from the germline J gene. V gene TRBV6-4 combines with J gene TRBJ2-1, with 10 bases identical to TRBD1. V was clipped by 5 bases and J by 8 bases; unmatched bases: 12. CDR3 length: 16 residues. CDR1 and CDR2 (germline): MRHNA, SNTAGT. The CDR3 bases that were read are TGTGCCAGCAGTACTTCCGGGACAGGGGCCTGGCATGAG. Translation: CASSTSGTGAWHE. The whole CDR3 sequence is CASSTSGTGAWHEQFF.

With regard to this clone: Sequencing ends 3 residues short of the CDR3 end; the germline J gene provides the rest. V usage is TRBV18 and J usage is TRBJ2-1, with D possibly TRBD2 on 6 matching bases. The germline gives CDR1 KGHSH, CDR2 LQKENI. The CDR3 loop spans 11 amino acids. The V end was cut by 6 bases, the J end by 9 bases, with 9 bases between. The sequenced CDR3 bases are TGTGCCAGCTCTGGGCGGGGTGAG. It specifies CASSGRGE. In full, the CDR3 is CASSGRGEQFF.

Regarding this clone: The CDR3 end lies 3 residues beyond the end of the read and is filled in from the germline J gene. The chain recombines TRBV5-1 with TRBJ1-1; a weak D match, TRBD1 (5 bases). Trimming removed 5 bases at V and 2 bases at J, with 13 bases between. CDR1 and CDR2 from the germline V gene are SGHRS and YFSETQ. This CDR3 has 14 residues. The DNA read from the CDR3 is TGCGCCAGCAGTCAGTGGGGGGTCAACACTGAA. Protein sequence: CASSQWGVNTE. The CDR3 as a whole reads CASSQWGVNTEAFF.

To note about this clone: The CDR3 goes on 3 residues after the read ends, and that part is filled in from the germline J gene. This chain joins TRBV5-1 and TRBJ1-6, with D maybe TRBD1 (6 bases). Germline V gene sequence: CDR1 SGHRS, CDR2 YFSETQ. The CDR3 is 13 amino acids. The V and J ends lost 4 bases and 10 bases respectively, with 12 bases between them. The part of the CDR3 DNA that was read is TGCGCCAGCAGCGGAAACAGGGACTCACCC. Its translation: CASSGNRDSP. The whole CDR3 protein reads CASSGNRDSPLHF.

In the case of this clone: The read ends 3 residues early relative to the CDR3; the germline J gene fills the gap. The rearrangement joins TRBV18 to TRBJ1-2, with 8 bases identical to TRBD1. This CDR3 region has 17 residues. CDR1 is KGHSH and CDR2 is LQKENI in the germline V gene. Germline trimming cut 4 bases from V and 6 bases from J; bases unmatched to any gene: 16. The part of the CDR3 DNA that was read is TGTGCCAGCTCACTCGAACGCGGCAGGGGGCGAGAAAATGGC. It is translated as CASSLERGRGRENG. The entire CDR3 protein is CASSLERGRGRENGYTF.

CDR3 DNA (partial): TGTGCCAGCAGCAAGGGACAGGGTAACACTGAA. It yields the protein CASSKGQGNTE. The CDR3 as a whole reads CASSKGQGNTEAFF. The chain combines TRBV7-9 with TRBJ1-1; TRBD1 aligns across 9 bases. The missing CDR3 end, 3 residues past where the read stops, is filled in from the germline J gene. The germline gives CDR1 SEHNR, CDR2 FQNEAQ (reference sequence). This CDR3 comprises 14 residues. Trimming removed 5 bases from V and 2 bases from J; junction bases left unmatched: 3.

In the case of this clone: From the germline J gene comes the end of the CDR3, since the read stops 3 residues before it. The chain joins TRBV7-9 to TRBJ1-2, with D unclear. CDR3 length: 13 amino acids. Germline-derived CDR1 and CDR2 are SEHNR and FQNEAQ (reference sequence). V dropped 1 base and J dropped 6 bases, with 9 bases sitting between them. This CDR3 reads CASSLEIANGYTF. The CDR3 DNA, read in part, is TGTGCCAGCAGCTTAGAGATAGCTAATGGC.

Notes on this clone: The read terminates 3 residues ahead of where the CDR3 ends, so the germline J gene completes it. The rearrangement joins TRBV7-9 to TRBJ1-4; 9 bases line up with TRBD1. V shed 6 bases, J shed 5 bases, and the junction held 4 bases outside the gene matches. Germline V gene sequence: CDR1 SEHNR, CDR2 FQNEAQ (reference sequence). CDR3 size: 14 residues. The CDR3 sequence is CASRTGTGNEKLFF. The CDR3 bases that were read are TGTGCCAGCAGAACCGGGACAGGGAATGAAAAA.

A word on this clone: The CDR3 extends 3 residues past the end of the read, so its final part is completed from the germline J gene. V usage is TRBV14 and J usage is TRBJ1-1; the D is unclear. The CDR3 runs to 13 residues. CDR1 and CDR2 (germline): SGHDN, FVKESK. V was cut by 6 bases and J by 0 bases, with 8 bases left in between. The CDR3 loop reads CASSPQMNTEAFF. CDR3 DNA, as far as it was read: TGTGCCAGCAGTCCTCAGATGAACACTGAA.

A word on this clone: The read ends 3 residues shy of where the CDR3 ends; the end is completed using the germline J gene. The chain joins TRBV6-2 or TRBV6-3 to TRBJ2-7; D possibly corresponds to TRBD1 (5 bases). Per germline, CDR1 MNHEY and CDR2 SVGEGT. V lost 0 bases to trimming and J lost 0 bases, with 12 bases between them. This CDR3 is built from 16 residues. The covered CDR3 bases are TGTGCCAGCAGTTACTCGACAGTGACGAGCTCCTACGAG. Protein product: CASSYSTVTSSYE. The CDR3, in full, reads CASSYSTVTSSYEQYF.

Comments on this clone: The CDR3 end lies 3 residues beyond the end of the read and is filled in from the germline J gene. The chain carries TRBV7-2 and TRBJ2-7; weak D call: TRBD1 (6 bases). Per germline, CDR1 SGHTA and CDR2 FQGNSA. With 5 bases removed from V and 3 bases from J, the gap between germline ends came to 17 bases. The CDR3 has 15 amino acids. The CDR3 here is CASSPKGVWDYEQYF. Incomplete CDR3 DNA: TGTGCCAGCAGCCCCAAGGGGGTATGGGACTACGAG.

Concerning this clone itself: The CDR3 end falls 3 residues outside the read, so it is completed with the germline J gene. This rearrangement joins TRBV5-1 to TRBJ2-3, with D tentatively TRBD2 (6 bases). Germline assignment: CDR1 SGHRS and CDR2 YFSETQ. Trimming removed 2 bases at V and 0 bases at J, with 10 bases between. This CDR3 comprises 15 residues. The DNA read from the CDR3 is TGCGCCAGCAGCTTTCTGCGGGGTAGCACAGATACG. Its translation is CASSFLRGSTDT. The entire CDR3 reads CASSFLRGSTDTQYF.

On this clone itself: The CDR3 end lies 3 residues beyond the end of the read and is filled in from the germline J gene. The genes are TRBV30 and TRBJ2-7, with 7 bases fitting TRBD1. The CDR3 spans 14 residues. The V segment lost 0 bases and the J segment 2 bases; nucleotides outside the gene matches: 4. Germline V gives CDR1 GTSNPN, CDR2 SVGIG (reference sequence). The CDR3 bases that were read are TGTGCCTGGAGTGTTAATCAGGGGGCCTACGAG. It specifies CAWSVNQGAYE. The full CDR3 reads CAWSVNQGAYEQYF. The variable domain in full, completed from reference TRBV30 and TRBJ2-7, reads SQTIHQWPATLVQPVGSPLSLECTVEGTSNPNLYWYRQAAGRGLQLLFYSVGIGQISSEVPQNLSASRPQDRQFILSSKKLLLSDSGFYLCAWSVNQGAYEQYFGPGTRLTVT.

With regard to this clone: The read stops 3 residues short of the end of the CDR3; the missing end is completed from the germline J gene. The V gene is TRBV11-1, the J gene TRBJ2-5; 10 nucleotides line up with TRBD2. The CDR3 runs to 15 residues. Per the germline V gene, CDR1 is SGHAT and CDR2 is FQDESV (reference sequence). The J segment lost 5 bases and the V segment lost 4 bases, leaving 7 bases of the junction unmatched. This CDR3 is CASSSPSGSVETQYF. The part of the CDR3 DNA that was read is TGTGCCAGCAGCTCGCCTAGCGGGAGTGTTGAGACC.

To note about this clone: The CDR3 end lies 3 residues beyond the end of the read and is filled in from the germline J gene. This chain links TRBV20-1 with TRBJ2-7; 12 nucleotides line up with TRBD2. Germline-derived CDR1 and CDR2 are DFQATT and SNEGSKA (reference sequence). This CDR3 has 15 amino acids. Trimming removed 0 bases from V and 5 bases from J; junction bases left unmatched: 5. The covered CDR3 bases are TGCAGTGCTAGAGAACTAGCGGGAGGTGTCGACGAG. It translates to CSARELAGGVDE. The full CDR3 protein is CSARELAGGVDEQYF.

Details on this clone: The CDR3 end lies 3 residues beyond the end of the read and is filled in from the germline J gene. The chain carries TRBV7-2 and TRBJ1-4, with 7 bases identical to TRBD1. Germline loops: CDR1 SGHTA, CDR2 FQGNSA. J gave up 7 bases and V 6 bases, and 5 bases lay outside the gene matches. This CDR3 is 13 amino acids long. Partial CDR3 DNA: TGTGCCAGCAGTATTCAGGGGGGTGAAAAA. The encoded protein is CASSIQGGEK. From start to end, the CDR3 is CASSIQGGEKLFF.

Notes on this clone: The sequenced fragment ends 3 residues before the CDR3 boundary, so the rest is inferred from the germline J gene. This chain connects TRBV6-2 or TRBV6-3 to TRBJ2-4, with a weak D call TRBD2 (5 bases). V dropped 7 bases and J dropped 4 bases, with 17 bases sitting between them. The CDR3 consists of 15 residues. The germline gives CDR1 MNHEY, CDR2 SVGEGT. The DNA read from the CDR3 is TGTGCCAGCACCAACGGGGAACTGGGGAAAAACATT. Amino acid sequence: CASTNGELGKNI. The whole CDR3 is CASTNGELGKNIQYF.

Notes on this clone: The read stops 3 residues short of the end of the CDR3; the missing end is completed from the germline J gene. The rearrangement uses TRBV19 and TRBJ1-2; 7 positions match TRBD1. Trimming took 0 bases from V and 4 from J; bases not matched to a gene: 5. Germline assignment: CDR1 LNHDA and CDR2 SQIVND (reference sequence). The CDR3 totals 15 residues. The DNA read from the CDR3 is TGTGCCAGTAGTATAGACCAGACAGGGTCCTATGGC. Translation: CASSIDQTGSYG. The full-length CDR3 reads as CASSIDQTGSYGYTF. The variable domain in full, with the rest retrieved from reference TRBV19 and TRBJ1-2, is DGGITQSPKYLFRKEGQNVTLSCEQNLNHDAMYWYRQDPGQGLRLIYYSQIVNDFQKGDIAEGYSVSREKKESFPLTVTSAQKNPTAFYLCASSIDQTGSYGYTFGSGTRLTVV.

Note on this clone: The CDR3 end lies 3 residues beyond the end of the read and is filled in from the germline J gene. The V gene is TRBV18, the J gene TRBJ2-1, with 13 bases fitting TRBD2. There are 16 residues in the CDR3. CDR1 is KGHSH, CDR2 LQKENI, per germline. Trimming took 3 bases from V and 3 from J; bases not matched to a gene: 2. The chain's CDR3 is CASSPGLAGDYNEQFF. The sequenced part of the CDR3 DNA is TGTGCCAGCTCACCCGGACTAGCGGGAGACTACAATGAG.

As for this clone: The CDR3 extends 3 residues past the end of the read, so its final part is completed from the germline J gene. V gene TRBV30 combines with J gene TRBJ1-4, with 7 bases fitting TRBD1. The junction had 5 bases not matched to a gene; V was cut back by 0 bases and J by 10 bases. This CDR3 is 13 amino acids long. In germline, CDR1 is GTSNPN, CDR2 SVGIG (reference sequence). CDR3 DNA, as far as it was read: TGTGCCTGGAGTGTAAAGGCAGGGGGAAAA. Residues: CAWSVKAGGK. The full CDR3 sequence reads CAWSVKAGGKLFF.